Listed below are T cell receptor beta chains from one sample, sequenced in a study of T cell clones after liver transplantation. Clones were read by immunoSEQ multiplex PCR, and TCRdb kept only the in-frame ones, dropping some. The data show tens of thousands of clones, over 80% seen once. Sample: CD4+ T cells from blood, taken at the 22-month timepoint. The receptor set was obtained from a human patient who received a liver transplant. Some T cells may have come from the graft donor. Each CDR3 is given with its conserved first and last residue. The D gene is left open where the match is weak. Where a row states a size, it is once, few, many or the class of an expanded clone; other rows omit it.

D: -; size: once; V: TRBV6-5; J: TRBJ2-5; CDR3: CASRRTNLQETQYF; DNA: TGTGCCAGCAGGAGGACAAACCTCCAAGAGACCCAGTACTTC
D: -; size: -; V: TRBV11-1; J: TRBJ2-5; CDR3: CASTVPKEETQYF; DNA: TGTGCCAGCACCGTTCCCAAAGAAGAGACCCAGTACTTC
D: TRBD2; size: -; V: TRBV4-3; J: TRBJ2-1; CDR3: CASSQGGGNGHNEQFF; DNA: TGCGCCAGCAGCCAAGGGGGGGGAAACGGGCACAATGAGCAGTTCTTC
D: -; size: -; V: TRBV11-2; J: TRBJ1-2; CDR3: CASSLDPRPRCTF; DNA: TGTGCCAGCAGCTTAGATCCCCGGCCTCGTTGCACCTTC
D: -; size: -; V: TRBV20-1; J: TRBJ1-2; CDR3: CSATSGSGYTF; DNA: TGCAGTGCGACGTCGGGGTCGGGCTACACCTTC
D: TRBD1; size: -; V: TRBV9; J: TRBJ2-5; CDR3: CASSVADRGRETQYF; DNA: TGTGCCAGCAGCGTAGCGGACAGGGGTAGGGAGACCCAGTACTTC
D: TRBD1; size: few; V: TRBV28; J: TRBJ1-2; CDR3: CASSPTSTGGGYGYTF; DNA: TGTGCCAGCAGCCCCACTTCGACAGGGGGTGGCTATGGCTACACCTTC
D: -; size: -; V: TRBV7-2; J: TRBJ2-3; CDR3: CASSLGQSTDTQYF; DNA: TGTGCCAGCAGCCTCGGACAGAGCACAGATACGCAGTATTTT
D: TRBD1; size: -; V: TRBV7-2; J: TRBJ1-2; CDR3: CASSSGTGGAYGYTF; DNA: TGTGCCAGCAGCAGCGGAACAGGGGGTGCCTATGGCTACACCTTC
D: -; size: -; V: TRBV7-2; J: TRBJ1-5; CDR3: CASSLEVGSQPQHF; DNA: TGTGCCAGCAGCTTAGAAGTAGGTTCGCAGCCCCAGCATTTT
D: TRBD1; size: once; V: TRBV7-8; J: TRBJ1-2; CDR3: CASSSPGQGDYGYTF; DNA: TGTGCCAGCAGCTCACCGGGACAGGGCGACTATGGCTACACCTTC
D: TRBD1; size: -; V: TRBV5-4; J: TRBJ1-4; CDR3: CASSRQGTNEKLFF; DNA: TGTGCCAGCAGCCGACAGGGGACTAATGAAAAACTGTTTTTT
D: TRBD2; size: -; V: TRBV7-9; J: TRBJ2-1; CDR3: CASSRTSGRRNEQFF; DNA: TGTGCCAGCAGCCGTACTAGCGGGAGGAGAAATGAGCAGTTCTTC
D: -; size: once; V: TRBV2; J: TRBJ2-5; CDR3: CASSFQETQYF; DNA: TGTGCCAGCAGTTTCCAAGAGACCCAGTACTTC
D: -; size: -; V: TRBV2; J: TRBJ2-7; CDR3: CASSGNGEPYEQYF; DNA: TGTGCCAGCAGTGGGAACGGAGAACCCTACGAGCAGTACTTC
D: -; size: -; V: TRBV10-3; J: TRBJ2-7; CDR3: CAIRGGLSGPSSYEQYF; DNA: TGTGCCATCAGAGGGGGACTATCTGGCCCCAGCTCCTACGAGCAGTACTTC
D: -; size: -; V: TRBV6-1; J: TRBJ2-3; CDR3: CASGRDFADTQYF; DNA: TGTGCCAGTGGAAGGGATTTTGCAGATACGCAGTATTTT
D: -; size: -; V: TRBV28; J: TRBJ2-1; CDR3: CASSLPPLAHNEQFF; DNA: TGTGCCAGCAGTTTACCCCCCCTAGCGCACAATGAGCAGTTCTTC
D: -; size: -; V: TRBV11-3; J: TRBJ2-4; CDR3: CASSLERGRGDYIQYF; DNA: TGTGCCAGCAGCTTAGAGAGAGGCAGGGGGGATTACATTCAGTACTTC
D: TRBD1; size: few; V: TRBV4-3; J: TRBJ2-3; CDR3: CASSPGTGQADTQYF; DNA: TGCGCCAGCAGCCCCGGGACAGGACAGGCGGATACGCAGTATTTT
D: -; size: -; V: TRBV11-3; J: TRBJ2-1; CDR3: CASSWGGSGEQFF; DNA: TGTGCCAGCAGCTGGGGGGGCTCGGGTGAGCAGTTCTTC
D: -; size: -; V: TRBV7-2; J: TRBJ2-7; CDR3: CASSLEYTGGQVTYEQYF; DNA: TGTGCCAGCAGCTTAGAATATACGGGGGGACAGGTGACCTACGAGCAGTACTTC
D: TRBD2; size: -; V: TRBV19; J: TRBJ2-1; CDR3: CASFRGSSGDNEQFF; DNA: TGTGCCAGTTTCCGGGGCTCTAGCGGGGACAATGAGCAGTTCTTC